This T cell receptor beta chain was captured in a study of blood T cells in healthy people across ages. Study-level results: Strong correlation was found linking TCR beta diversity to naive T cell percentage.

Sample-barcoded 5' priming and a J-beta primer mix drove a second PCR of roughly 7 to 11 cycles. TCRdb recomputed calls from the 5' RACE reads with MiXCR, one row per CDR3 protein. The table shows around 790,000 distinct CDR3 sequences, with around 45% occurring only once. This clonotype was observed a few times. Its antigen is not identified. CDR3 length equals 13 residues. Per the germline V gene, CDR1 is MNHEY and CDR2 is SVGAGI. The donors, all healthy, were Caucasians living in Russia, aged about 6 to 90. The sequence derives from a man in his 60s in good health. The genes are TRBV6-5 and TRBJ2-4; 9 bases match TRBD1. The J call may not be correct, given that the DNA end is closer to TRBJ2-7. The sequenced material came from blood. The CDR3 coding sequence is TGTGCCAGCAGGGGGACAGGGTCACACGAGCAGTACTTC. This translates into CASRGTGSHEQYF.